Reported below is one T cell receptor beta chain. The whole isolated RNA underwent reverse transcription, so sequencing captured expressed TCRB transcripts. Assay: immunoSEQ multiplex PCR; the TCRdb copy retains only in-frame clones and omits some. The table lists about 900,000 clones, roughly 15% of them singletons. This specimen belongs to a study of beta chain features in type 1 diabetes. The CDR3 extends over 17 amino acids. Germline CDR1 is MDHEN and CDR2 is SYDVKM. J was trimmed by 1 base and V by 6 bases; bases with no gene match: 10. Donors underwent one heparinised blood draw, 95 to 150 mL on average.

The receptor comes from a woman aged 18-29 years in good health. The material sequenced was naive CD4+ T cells from blood. The chain couples TRBV28 to TRBJ2-7; 12 bases align to TRBD1. CDR3 in DNA: TGTGCCAGCAGCTCGGGACAGGGGGCGATAGGGTCCTACGAGCAGTACTTC. It is translated as CASSSGQGAIGSYEQYF.